This TCR beta chain was identified during a study of T cells in Graves' hyperthyroidism and ophthalmopathy. Study results and limitations: Within blood appeared most thyroid clonotypes that had expanded above 0.001.

This clonotype was observed a handful of times. Its antigen is not known. Using RNA transcripts as the source, TCR beta CDR3 regions were amplified. The HTBI primer set was used in a first-round RT-PCR of the TCR CDR3. Each CDR3 protein is one row after TCRdb ran MiXCR on the multiplex PCR reads. The table lists around 390,000 distinct CDR3 sequences, about 15% of them singletons. Based on clinical symptoms, serum thyroxine and TRAb, thyroid ultrasound and orbital computed tomography, diagnoses were reached. The germline V and J ends were trimmed by 6 bases and 1 base, with 15 bases remaining between them. In germline, CDR1 is GTSNPN, CDR2 SVGIG (reference sequence). The CDR3 loop spans 14 amino acids.

This TCR was recovered from a woman aged 30 to 39 with Graves' ophthalmopathy. Sequenced: blood. The V and J genes are TRBV30 and TRBJ1-1, with TRBD1 as a possible D gene (5 bases). CDR3 DNA sequence: TGTGCCTGCCTGGGGGGACCGGAGAACACTGAAGCTTTCTTT. Its protein product is CACLGGPENTEAFF.